The sequence of this T cell receptor (beta chain) was determined in a study of blood T cell repertoires in COVID-19. Overall study context: There were acute and convalescent COVID-19 samples, and they came from the United States, Italy and Spain.

CDR1 and CDR2 from the germline V gene are MDHEN and SYDVKM. The CDR3 is 14 residues long. The V end was cut by 6 bases, the J end by 3 bases, with 15 bases between. Sequencing was performed with immunoSEQ multiplex PCR; in TCRdb, only in-frame clones are kept and a portion is missing. This sample has roughly 200,000 clones, with under 90% found just once. Seattle patient enrollment occurred during active infection, with longitudinal follow-up thereafter. The sample consisted of peripheral blood. This clonotype was sampled from a person aged 70 to 85 with COVID-19, enrolled during active disease. This rearrangement joins TRBV28 to TRBJ2-7; the D is unclear. CDR3 amino acids: CASSHIPLFYEQYF. CDR3 nucleotides: TGTGCCAGCAGCCACATCCCCCTTTTCTACGAGCAGTACTTC.